This T cell receptor (beta chain) comes out of a study of PD-1 blockade in classical Hodgkin lymphoma. On the study more broadly: Nivolumab dosed at 3 mg/kg went to patients intravenously every 2 weeks.

A word on this clone: The target antigen is unknown.

Time point of the sample: cycle 4 day 1 (C4D1), after more than five weeks of nivolumab. All patients experienced relapse after autologous stem cell transplantation, and brentuximab vedotin exposure was variable. Study results and caveats: The authors excluded patients who started nivolumab under 1 year after ASCT. Complete responders showed a baseline diversity that resembled the diversity of newly diagnosed patients. In newly diagnosed patients, baseline TCR diversity was reportedly below that of healthy donors.

The data were produced by immunoSEQ multiplex PCR, yet TCRdb's version contains in-frame clones alone and is incomplete. The sample lists around 53,000 clones, around 74% seen once, with around 12% in the top ten. Sequenced material: peripheral blood mononuclear cells (PBMCs), taken before the fourth cycle of nivolumab. The receptor was derived from a human donor with classical Hodgkin lymphoma.

This chain's CDR3 is CASGSGRPGGEQFF. The CDR3 DNA follows: TGTGCCAGCGGTAGCGGGAGGCCTGGTGGGGAGCAGTTCTTC. The V gene is TRBV6-5, the J gene TRBJ2-1, with 10 bases aligning to TRBD2. This CDR3 is built from 14 residues. V was pared by 8 bases and J by 10 bases, with 11 bases of the junction left unmatched. Germline V CDR1 and CDR2: MNHEY, SVGAGI.